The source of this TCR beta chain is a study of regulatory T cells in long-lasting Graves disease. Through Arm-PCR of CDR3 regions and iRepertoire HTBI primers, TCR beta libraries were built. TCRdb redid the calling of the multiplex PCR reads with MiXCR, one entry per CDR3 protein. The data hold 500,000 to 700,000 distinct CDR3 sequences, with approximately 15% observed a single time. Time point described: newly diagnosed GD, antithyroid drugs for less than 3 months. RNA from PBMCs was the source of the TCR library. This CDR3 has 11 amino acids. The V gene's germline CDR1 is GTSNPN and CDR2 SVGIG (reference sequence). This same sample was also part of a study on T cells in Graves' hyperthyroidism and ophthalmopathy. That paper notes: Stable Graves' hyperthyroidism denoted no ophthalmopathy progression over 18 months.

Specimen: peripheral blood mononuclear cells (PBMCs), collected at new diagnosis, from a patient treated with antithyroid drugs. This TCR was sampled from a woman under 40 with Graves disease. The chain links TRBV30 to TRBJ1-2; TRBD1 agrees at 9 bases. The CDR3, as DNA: TGTGCGGGAGACAGGGGGACGGGCTACACCTTC. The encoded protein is CAGDRGTGYTF. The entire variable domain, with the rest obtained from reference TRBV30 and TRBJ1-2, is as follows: SQTIHQWPATLVQPVGSPLSLECTVEGTSNPNLYWYRQAAGRGLQLLFYSVGIGQISSEVPQNLSASRPQDRQFILSSKKLLLSDSGFYLCAGDRGTGYTFGSGTRLTVV.